This T cell receptor (beta chain) was documented in a study of CD8+CD57+ T cells in acquired aplastic anemia. Study-wide background: The average for DNA from sorted CD4+ and CD8+ cells was about 3.3 ug. Study-wide findings and caveats: Patients and controls were found to share approximately 31 CD8+ CDR3 sequences. CD8+ Simpson's diversity showed no significant patient-control difference.

Genomic DNA, serving as template, underwent TCR beta VDJ and CDR3 profiling. TCRdb re-analysed the reads in MiXCR, keeping a single row per CDR3 protein. The sample contains over 250,000 distinct CDR3 sequences, approximately 60% of which appear only once. As regards this clonotype: Its antigen is currently unknown.

The germline CDR1 and CDR2 sequences are SEHNR and FQNEAQ (reference sequence). There are 14 residues in the CDR3. Trimming removed 6 bases from V and 12 bases from J; junction bases left unmatched: 15. For sequencing, patients were chosen who had shown expansion of CD8+CD57+ cells by flow cytometry. Prior therapy had not been administered to any patient at the time of blood sampling. V and J are TRBV7-9 and TRBJ2-7; 9 nucleotides align to TRBD2. This TCR derives from a human donor with aplastic anemia. Sequencing input: sorted CD4+, CD8+, or CD8+CD57+ T cells (not recorded which) from PBMCs. This CDR3 reads CASSESLASGILYF. As DNA, the CDR3 is TGTGCCAGCAGTGAAAGTTTGGCTAGCGGGATTCTGTACTTC.